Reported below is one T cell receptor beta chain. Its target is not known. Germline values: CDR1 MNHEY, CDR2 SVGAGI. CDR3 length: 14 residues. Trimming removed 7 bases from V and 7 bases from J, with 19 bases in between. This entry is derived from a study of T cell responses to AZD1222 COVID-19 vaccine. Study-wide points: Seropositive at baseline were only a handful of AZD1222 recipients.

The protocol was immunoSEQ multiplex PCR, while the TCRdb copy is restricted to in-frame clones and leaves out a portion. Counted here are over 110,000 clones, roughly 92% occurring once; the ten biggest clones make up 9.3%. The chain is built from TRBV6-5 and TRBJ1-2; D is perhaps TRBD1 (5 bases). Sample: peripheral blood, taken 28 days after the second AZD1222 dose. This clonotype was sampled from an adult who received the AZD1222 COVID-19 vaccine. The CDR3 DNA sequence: TGTGCCAGCAAACCTCGGGACCAGGGATTTGGCTACACCTTC. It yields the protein CASKPRDQGFGYTF.